The clone carrying this T cell receptor (beta chain) has only one observation. Its target is not known. The data were obtained in a study of tumor-infiltrating lymphocytes in primary liver carcinoma. Study results and limitations: Tumor region pairs outstripped tumor-adjacent and tumor-blood pairs in overlap. Tumor specimens were characterized by a significantly higher top-250-clone fraction than blood (p = 0.039).

Unsorted whole blood served as the source of blood RNA, and germline DNA was extracted as well. Constant-region priming of around 490 ng total RNA yielded TCR beta cDNA. Slightly modified ARM-PCR, run as three nested multiplex PCR rounds, produced the TCR beta libraries. Researchers ran the first two PCR rounds for around 10 cycles each with TRBV1-TRBV30 forward primers and a C-beta reverse primer. TCRdb independently ran MiXCR on the multiplex PCR reads; one entry per CDR3 protein. The sample yields over 250,000 distinct CDR3 sequences, 50% to 60% seen once. This CDR3 contains 16 residues. CDR1 is SEHNR and CDR2 is FQNEAQ in the germline V gene (reference sequence). Trimming cost V 3 bases and J 3 bases, with 18 bases left between them.

The chain employs TRBV7-9 and TRBJ2-7; TRBD1 is a possible D gene (7 bases). Material: peripheral blood. The source is a woman in her twenties or thirties with primary liver carcinoma and hepatitis B virus infection. CDR3 nucleotides: TGTGCCAGCAGCTTGGGACTGAGACAGGGCCACTACGAGCAGTACTTC. Its protein is CASSLGLRQGHYEQYF.